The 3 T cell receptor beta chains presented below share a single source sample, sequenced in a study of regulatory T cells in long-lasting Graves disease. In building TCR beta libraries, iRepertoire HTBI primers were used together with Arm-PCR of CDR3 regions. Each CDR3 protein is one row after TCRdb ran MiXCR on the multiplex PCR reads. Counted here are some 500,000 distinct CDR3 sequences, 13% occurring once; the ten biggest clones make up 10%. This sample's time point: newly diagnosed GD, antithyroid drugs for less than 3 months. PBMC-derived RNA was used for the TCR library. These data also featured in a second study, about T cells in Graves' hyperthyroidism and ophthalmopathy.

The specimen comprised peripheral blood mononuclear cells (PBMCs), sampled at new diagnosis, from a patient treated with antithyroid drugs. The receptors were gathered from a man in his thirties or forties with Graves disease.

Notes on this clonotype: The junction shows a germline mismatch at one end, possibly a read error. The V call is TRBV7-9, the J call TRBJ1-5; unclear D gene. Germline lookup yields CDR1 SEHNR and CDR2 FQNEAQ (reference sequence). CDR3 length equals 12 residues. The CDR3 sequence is CASEGSNQPLRF. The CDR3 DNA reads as TGTGCCAGCGAGGGTAGCAATCAGCCCCTGCGTTTT.

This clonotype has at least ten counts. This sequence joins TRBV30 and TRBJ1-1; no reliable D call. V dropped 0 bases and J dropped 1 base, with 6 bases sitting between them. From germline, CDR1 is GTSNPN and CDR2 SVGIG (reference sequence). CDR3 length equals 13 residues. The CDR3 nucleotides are TGTGCCTGGAGTGTTCTTGGGAACACTGAAGCTTTCTTT. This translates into CAWSVLGNTEAFF.

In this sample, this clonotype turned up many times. For the CDR3, the DNA is TGTGCCAGCAGTAGACAGGGGGCCTACAATGAGCAGTTCTTC. Translation gives CASSRQGAYNEQFF. This chain connects TRBV12-3 or TRBV12-4 to TRBJ2-1, with 9 bases fitting TRBD1. The CDR3 has 14 residues. J was trimmed by 2 bases and V by 5 bases; bases with no gene match: 1.